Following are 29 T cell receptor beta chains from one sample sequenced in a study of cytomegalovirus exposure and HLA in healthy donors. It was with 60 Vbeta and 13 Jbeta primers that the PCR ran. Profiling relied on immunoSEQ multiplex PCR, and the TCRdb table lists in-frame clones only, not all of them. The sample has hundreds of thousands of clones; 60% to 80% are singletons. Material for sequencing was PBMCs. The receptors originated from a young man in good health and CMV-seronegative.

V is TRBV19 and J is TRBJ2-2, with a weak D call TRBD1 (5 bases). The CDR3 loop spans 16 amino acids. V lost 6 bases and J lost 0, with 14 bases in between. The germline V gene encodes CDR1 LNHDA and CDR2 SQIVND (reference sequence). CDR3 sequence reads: CASRPTVPSNTGELFF. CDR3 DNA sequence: TGTGCCAGTAGACCGACAGTTCCCTCGAACACCGGGGAGCTGTTTTTT. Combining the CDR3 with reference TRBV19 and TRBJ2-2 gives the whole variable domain DGGITQSPKYLFRKEGQNVTLSCEQNLNHDAMYWYRQDPGQGLRLIYYSQIVNDFQKGDIAEGYSVSREKKESFPLTVTSAQKNPTAFYLCASRPTVPSNTGELFFGEGSRLTVL.

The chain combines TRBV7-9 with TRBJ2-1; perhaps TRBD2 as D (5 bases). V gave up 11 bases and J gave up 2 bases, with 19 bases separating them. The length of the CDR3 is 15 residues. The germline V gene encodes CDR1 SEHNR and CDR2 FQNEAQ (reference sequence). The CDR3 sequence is CACRNRGDTYNEQFF. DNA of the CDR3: TGTGCCTGCCGTAATCGGGGAGATACCTACAATGAGCAGTTCTTC. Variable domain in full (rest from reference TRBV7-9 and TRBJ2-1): DTGVSQNPRHKITKRGQNVTFRCDPISEHNRLYWYRQTLGQGPEFLTYFQNEAQLEKSRLLSDRFSAERPKGSFSTLEIQRTEQGDSAMYLCACRNRGDTYNEQFFGPGTRLTVL.

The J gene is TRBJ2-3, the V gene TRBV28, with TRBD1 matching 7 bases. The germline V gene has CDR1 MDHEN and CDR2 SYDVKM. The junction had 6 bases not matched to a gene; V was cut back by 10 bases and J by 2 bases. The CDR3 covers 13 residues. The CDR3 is CATQGEFTDTQYF. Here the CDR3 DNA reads TGTGCCACCCAGGGGGAGTTCACAGATACGCAGTATTTT.

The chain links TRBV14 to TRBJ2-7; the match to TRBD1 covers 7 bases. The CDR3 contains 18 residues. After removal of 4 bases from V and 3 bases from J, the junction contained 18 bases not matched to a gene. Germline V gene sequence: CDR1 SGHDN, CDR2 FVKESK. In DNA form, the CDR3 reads TGTGCCAGCAGCCGTATCGGTCCCGGGACAGACAATAACTACGAGCAGTACTTC. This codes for CASSRIGPGTDNNYEQYF.

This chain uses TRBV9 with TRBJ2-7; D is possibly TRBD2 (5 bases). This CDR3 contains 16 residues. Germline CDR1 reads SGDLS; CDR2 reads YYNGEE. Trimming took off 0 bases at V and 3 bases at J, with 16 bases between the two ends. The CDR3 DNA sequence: TGTGCCAGCAGCGTAGGATGGCTAGCCAACAGCTACGAGCAGTACTTC. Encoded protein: CASSVGWLANSYEQYF.

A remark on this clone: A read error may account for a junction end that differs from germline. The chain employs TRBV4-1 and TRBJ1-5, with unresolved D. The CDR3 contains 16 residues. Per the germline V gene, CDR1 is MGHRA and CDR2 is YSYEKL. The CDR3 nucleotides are TGCGCCAGCGGCCAAGAAGAGATCTATAGCAATCAGCCCCAGCATTTT. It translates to CASGQEEIYSNQPQHF.

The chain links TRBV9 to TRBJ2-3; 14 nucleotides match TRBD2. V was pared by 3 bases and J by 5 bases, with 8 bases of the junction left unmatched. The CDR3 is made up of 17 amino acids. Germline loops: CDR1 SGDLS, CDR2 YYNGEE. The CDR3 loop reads CASSAGLAGGVGDTQYF. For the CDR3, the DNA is TGTGCCAGCAGCGCAGGACTAGCGGGGGGTGTAGGAGATACGCAGTATTTT.

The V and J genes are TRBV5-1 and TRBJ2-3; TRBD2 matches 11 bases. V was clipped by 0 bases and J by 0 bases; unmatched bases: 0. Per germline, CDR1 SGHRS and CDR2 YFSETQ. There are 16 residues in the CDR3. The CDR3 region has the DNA TGCGCCAGCAGCTTGGGACTAGCGGGAAGCACAGATACGCAGTATTTT. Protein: CASSLGLAGSTDTQYF.

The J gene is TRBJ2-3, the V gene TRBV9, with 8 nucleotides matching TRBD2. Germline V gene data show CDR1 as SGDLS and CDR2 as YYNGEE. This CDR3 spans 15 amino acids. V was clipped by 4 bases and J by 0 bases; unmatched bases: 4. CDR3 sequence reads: CASSPSGSSTDTQYF. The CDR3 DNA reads TGTGCCAGCAGCCCTAGCGGGTCTAGCACAGATACGCAGTATTTT.

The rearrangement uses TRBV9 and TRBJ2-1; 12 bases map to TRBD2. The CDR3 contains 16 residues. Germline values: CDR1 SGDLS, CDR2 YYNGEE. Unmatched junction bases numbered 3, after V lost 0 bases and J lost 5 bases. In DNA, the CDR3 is TGTGCCAGCAGCGTAGCTCGACTAGCGGGGGACAATGAGCAGTTCTTC. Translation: CASSVARLAGDNEQFF.

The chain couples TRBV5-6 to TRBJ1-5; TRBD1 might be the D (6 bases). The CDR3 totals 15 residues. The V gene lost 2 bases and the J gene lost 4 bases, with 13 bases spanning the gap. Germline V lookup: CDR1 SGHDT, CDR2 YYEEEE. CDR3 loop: CASSFWRQDNQPQHF. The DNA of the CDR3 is TGTGCCAGCAGCTTCTGGCGACAGGATAATCAGCCCCAGCATTTT.

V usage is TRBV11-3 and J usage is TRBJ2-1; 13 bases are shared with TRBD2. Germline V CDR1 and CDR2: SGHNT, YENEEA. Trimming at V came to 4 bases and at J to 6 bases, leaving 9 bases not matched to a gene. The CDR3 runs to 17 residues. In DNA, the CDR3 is TGTGCCAGCAGCTCACCATCCGGGACTAGCGGGGTCAATGAGCAGTTCTTC. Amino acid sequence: CASSSPSGTSGVNEQFF.

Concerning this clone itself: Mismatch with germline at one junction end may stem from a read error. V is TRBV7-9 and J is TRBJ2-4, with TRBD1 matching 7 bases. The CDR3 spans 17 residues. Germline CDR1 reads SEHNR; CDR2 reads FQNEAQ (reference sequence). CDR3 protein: CSSSPDSPQQGKNIQYF. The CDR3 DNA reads TGTTCCAGCAGCCCAGACTCCCCCCAACAGGGGAAAAACATTCAGTACTTC.

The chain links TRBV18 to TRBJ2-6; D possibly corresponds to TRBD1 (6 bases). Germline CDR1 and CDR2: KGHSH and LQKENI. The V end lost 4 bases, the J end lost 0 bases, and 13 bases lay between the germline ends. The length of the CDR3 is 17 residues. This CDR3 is CASSLRTVDSGANVLTF. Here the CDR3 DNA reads TGTGCCAGCTCACTTCGGACAGTGGACTCTGGGGCCAACGTCCTGACTTTC.

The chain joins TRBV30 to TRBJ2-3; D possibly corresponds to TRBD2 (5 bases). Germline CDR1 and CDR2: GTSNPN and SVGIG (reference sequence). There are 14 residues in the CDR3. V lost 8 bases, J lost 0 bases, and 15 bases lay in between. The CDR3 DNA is TGTGCCCGGACCGAGGGAGCCAGCACAGATACGCAGTATTTT. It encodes CARTEGASTDTQYF.

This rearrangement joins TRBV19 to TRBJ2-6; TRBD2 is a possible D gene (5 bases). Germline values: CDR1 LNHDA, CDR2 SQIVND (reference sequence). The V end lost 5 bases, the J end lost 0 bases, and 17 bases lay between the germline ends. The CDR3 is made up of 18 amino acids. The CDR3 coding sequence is TGTGCCAGTAGTCCCCTCAACCGGGATTCCTCTGGGGCCAACGTCCTGACTTTC. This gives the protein CASSPLNRDSSGANVLTF.

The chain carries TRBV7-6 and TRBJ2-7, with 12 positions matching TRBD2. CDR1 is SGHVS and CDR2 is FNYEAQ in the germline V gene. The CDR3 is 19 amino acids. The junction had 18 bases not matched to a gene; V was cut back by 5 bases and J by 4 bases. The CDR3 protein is CASSQRLAGEGVLHYEQYF. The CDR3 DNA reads TGTGCCAGCAGCCAAAGACTAGCGGGGGAAGGAGTACTTCATTACGAGCAGTACTTC.

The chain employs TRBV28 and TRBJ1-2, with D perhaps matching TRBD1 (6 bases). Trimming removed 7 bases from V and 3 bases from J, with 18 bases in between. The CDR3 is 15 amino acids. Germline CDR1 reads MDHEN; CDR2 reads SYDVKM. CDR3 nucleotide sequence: TGTGCCAGCATAACAGCAGGGGAATGGGACTATGGCTACACCTTC. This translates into CASITAGEWDYGYTF.

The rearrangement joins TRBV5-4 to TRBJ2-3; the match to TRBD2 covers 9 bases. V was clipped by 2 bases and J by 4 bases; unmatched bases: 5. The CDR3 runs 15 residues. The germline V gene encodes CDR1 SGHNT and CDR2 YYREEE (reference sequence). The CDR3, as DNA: TGTGCCAGCAGCTTTTATAGCGGGGGAGCAGATACGCAGTATTTT. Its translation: CASSFYSGGADTQYF.

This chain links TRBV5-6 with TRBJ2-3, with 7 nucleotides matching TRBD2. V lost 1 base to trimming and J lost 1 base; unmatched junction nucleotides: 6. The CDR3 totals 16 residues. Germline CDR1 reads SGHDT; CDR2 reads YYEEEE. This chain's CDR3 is CASSLIDGRGTDTQYF. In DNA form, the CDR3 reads TGTGCCAGCAGCTTGATTGATGGGAGGGGCACAGATACGCAGTATTTT.

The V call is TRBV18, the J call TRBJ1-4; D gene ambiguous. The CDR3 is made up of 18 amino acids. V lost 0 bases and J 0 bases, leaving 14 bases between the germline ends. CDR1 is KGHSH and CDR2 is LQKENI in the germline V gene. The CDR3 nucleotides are TGTGCCAGCTCACCACCACTGCAAGAGCTTGCAACTAATGAAAAACTGTTTTTT. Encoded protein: CASSPPLQELATNEKLFF. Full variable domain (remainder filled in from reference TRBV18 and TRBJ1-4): NAGVMQNPRHLVRRRGQEARLRCSPMKGHSHVYWYRQLPEEGLKFMVYLQKENIIDESGMPKERFSAEFPKEGPSILRIQQVVRGDSAAYFCASSPPLQELATNEKLFFGSGTQLSVL.

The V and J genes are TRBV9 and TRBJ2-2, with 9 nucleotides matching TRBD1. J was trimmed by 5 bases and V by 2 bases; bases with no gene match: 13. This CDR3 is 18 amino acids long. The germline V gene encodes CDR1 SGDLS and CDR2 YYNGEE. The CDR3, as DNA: TGTGCCAGCAGCGTCAGAGGAGGAGGGACAGGGAGTACCGGGGAGCTGTTTTTT. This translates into CASSVRGGGTGSTGELFF.

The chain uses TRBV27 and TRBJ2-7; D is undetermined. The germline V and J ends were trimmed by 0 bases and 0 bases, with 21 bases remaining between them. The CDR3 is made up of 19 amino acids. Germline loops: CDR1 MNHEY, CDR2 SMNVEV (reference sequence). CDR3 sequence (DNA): TGTGCCAGCAGTTTATCCACCTCACTGTCAGGTGGTTTCTCCTACGAGCAGTACTTC. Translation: CASSLSTSLSGGFSYEQYF.

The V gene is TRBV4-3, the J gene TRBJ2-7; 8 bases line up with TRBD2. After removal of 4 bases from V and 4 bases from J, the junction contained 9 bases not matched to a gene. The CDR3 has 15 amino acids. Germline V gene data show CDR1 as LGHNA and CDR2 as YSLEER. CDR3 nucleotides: TGCGCCAGCAGCCCCCGAGCGGGAGTCGTGTACGAGCAGTACTTC. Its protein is CASSPRAGVVYEQYF.

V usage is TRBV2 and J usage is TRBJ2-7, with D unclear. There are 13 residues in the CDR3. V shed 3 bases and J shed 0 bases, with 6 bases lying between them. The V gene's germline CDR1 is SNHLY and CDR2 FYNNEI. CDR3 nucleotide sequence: TGTGCCAGCAGTGATCAGGTCTCCTACGAGCAGTACTTC. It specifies CASSDQVSYEQYF. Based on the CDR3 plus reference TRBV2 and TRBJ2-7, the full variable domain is EPEVTQTPSHQVTQMGQEVILRCVPISNHLYFYWYRQILGQKVEFLVSFYNNEISEKSEIFDDQFSVERPDGSNFTLKIRSTKLEDSAMYFCASSDQVSYEQYFGPGTRLTVT.

The CDR3 here is CASSPGTALFSYEQYF. The DNA for the CDR3 is TGTGCCAGCAGCCCCGGGACAGCTCTCTTCTCCTACGAGCAGTACTTC. The chain has TRBV7-9 and TRBJ2-5; 7 bases are shared with TRBD1. TRBJ2-7 explains the end of the DNA better; the J call may be wrong. Germline CDR1 reads SEHNR; CDR2 reads FQNEAQ (reference sequence). The CDR3 length is 16 residues.

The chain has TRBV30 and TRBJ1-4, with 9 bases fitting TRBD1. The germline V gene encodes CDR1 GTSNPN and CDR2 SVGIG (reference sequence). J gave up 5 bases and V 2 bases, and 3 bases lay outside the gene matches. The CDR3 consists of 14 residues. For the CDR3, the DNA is TGTGCCTGGAGTTATGGGACAGGGAATGAAAAACTGTTTTTT. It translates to CAWSYGTGNEKLFF.

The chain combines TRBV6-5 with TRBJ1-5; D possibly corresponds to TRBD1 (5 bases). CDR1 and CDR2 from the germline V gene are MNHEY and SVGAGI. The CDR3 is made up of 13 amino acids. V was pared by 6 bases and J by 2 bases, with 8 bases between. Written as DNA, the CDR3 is TGTGCCAGCAGCGACAGTGGCAATCAGCCCCAGCATTTT. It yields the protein CASSDSGNQPQHF.

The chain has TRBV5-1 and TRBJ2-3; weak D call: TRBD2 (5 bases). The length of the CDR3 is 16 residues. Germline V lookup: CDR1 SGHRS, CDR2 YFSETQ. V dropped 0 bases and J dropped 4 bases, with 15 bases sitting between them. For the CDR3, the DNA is TGCGCCAGCAGCTTGGGGGCAGGCCCTAGCCCAGATACGCAGTATTTT. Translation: CASSLGAGPSPDTQYF.